The present TCR beta chain was sequenced within a study of cytomegalovirus exposure and HLA in healthy donors. At the level of the study: Early release data held 85 million or so unique TCRs from HLA-typed donors. General observations from the study: Cytomegalovirus association was assigned to more than 150 TCR beta chains.

From germline, CDR1 is SGDLS and CDR2 YYNGEE. V lost 0 bases and J lost 4, with 12 bases in between. The CDR3 covers 15 residues. Comments on this clone: What it recognizes is unknown.

Researchers ran the PCR with 60 Vbeta and 13 Jbeta primers. TCRdb's copy holds only in-frame clones and misses some; the assay was immunoSEQ multiplex PCR. The data show 150,000 to 200,000 clones, approximately 86% seen once. Sequenced sample: PBMCs. This sequence originates from a woman between 18 and 30 years old in good health and CMV-seronegative. The chain joins TRBV9 to TRBJ2-3, with TRBD2 as a possible D gene (6 bases). This CDR3 is CASSVGTTEADTQYF. The CDR3 nucleotides are TGTGCCAGCAGCGTAGGGACTACCGAAGCAGATACGCAGTATTTT.